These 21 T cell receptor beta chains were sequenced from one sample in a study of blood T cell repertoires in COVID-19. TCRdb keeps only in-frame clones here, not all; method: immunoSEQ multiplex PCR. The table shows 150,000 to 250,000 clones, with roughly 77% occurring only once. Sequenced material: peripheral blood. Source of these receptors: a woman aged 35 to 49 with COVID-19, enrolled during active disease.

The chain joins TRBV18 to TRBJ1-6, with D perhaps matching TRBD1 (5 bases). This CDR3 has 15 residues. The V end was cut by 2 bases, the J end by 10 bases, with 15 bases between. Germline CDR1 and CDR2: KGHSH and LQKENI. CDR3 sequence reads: CASSPVSGEGSPLHF. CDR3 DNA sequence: TGTGCCAGCTCACCAGTTTCGGGGGAGGGGTCACCCCTCCACTTT.

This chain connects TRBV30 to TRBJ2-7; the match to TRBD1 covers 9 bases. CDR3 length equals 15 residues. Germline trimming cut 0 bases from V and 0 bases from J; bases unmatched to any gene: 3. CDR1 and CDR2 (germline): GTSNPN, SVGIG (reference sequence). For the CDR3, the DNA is TGTGCCTGGAGTGTACGACAGGGGGTCTCCTACGAGCAGTACTTC. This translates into CAWSVRQGVSYEQYF. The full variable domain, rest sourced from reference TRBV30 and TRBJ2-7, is SQTIHQWPATLVQPVGSPLSLECTVEGTSNPNLYWYRQAAGRGLQLLFYSVGIGQISSEVPQNLSASRPQDRQFILSSKKLLLSDSGFYLCAWSVRQGVSYEQYFGPGTRLTVT.

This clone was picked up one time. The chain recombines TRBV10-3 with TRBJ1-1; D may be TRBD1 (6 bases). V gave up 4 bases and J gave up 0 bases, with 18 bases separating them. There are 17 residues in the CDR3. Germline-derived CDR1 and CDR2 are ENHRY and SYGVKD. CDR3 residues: CAISGEQGSNMNTEAFF. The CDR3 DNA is TGTGCCATCAGTGGGGAACAGGGTTCAAACATGAACACTGAAGCTTTCTTT.

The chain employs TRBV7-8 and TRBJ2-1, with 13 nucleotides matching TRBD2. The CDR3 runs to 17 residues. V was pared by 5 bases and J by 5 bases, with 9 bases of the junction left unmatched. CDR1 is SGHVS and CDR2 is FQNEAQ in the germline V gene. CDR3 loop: CASSVYPGTSGDNEQFF. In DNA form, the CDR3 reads TGTGCCAGCAGCGTATACCCTGGGACTAGCGGGGACAATGAGCAGTTCTTC.

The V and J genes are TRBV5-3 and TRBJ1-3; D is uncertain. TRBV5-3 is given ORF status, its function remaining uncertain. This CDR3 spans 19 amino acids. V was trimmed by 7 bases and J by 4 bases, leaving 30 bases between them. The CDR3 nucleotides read TGTGCCAGAGAATGGGAGGAGGGCAAGGGAATAGGGCCCGGAAACACCATATATTTT. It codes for CAREWEEGKGIGPGNTIYF.

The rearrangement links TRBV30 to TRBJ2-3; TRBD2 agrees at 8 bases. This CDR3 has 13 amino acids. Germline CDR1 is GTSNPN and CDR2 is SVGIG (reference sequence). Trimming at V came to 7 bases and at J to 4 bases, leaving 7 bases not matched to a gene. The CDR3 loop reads CASSAGAPDTQYF. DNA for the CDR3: TGTGCCTCTTCAGCGGGAGCACCAGATACGCAGTATTTT. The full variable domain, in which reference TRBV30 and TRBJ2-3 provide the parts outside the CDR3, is SQTIHQWPATLVQPVGSPLSLECTVEGTSNPNLYWYRQAAGRGLQLLFYSVGIGQISSEVPQNLSASRPQDRQFILSSKKLLLSDSGFYLCASSAGAPDTQYFGPGTRLTVL.

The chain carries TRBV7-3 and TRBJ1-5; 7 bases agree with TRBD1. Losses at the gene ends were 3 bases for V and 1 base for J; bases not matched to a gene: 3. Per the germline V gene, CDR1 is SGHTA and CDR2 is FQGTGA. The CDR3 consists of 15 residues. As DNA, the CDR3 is TGTGCCAGCAGCTTGGCAGGGGGAAGCAATCAGCCCCAGCATTTT. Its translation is CASSLAGGSNQPQHF.

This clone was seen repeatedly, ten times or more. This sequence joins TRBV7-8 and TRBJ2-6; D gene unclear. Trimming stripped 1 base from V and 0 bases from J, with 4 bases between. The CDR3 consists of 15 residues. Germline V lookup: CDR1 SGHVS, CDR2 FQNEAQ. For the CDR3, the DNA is TGTGCCAGCAGCTTAGGACTCTCTGGGGCCAACGTCCTGACTTTC. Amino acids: CASSLGLSGANVLTF.

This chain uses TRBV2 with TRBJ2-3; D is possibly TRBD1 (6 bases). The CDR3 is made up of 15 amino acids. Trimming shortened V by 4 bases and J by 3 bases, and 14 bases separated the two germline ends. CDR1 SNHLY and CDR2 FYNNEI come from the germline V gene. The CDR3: CASSGRGRSTDTQYF. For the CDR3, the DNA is TGTGCCAGCAGTGGAAGGGGGAGAAGTACAGATACGCAGTATTTT.

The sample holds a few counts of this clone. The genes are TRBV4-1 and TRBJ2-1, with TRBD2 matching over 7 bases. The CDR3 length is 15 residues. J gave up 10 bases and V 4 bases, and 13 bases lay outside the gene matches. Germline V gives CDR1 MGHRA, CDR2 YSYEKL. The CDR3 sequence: CASSPLGAGRREQFF. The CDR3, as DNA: TGCGCCAGCAGCCCTCTGGGAGCGGGGCGTAGGGAGCAGTTCTTC.

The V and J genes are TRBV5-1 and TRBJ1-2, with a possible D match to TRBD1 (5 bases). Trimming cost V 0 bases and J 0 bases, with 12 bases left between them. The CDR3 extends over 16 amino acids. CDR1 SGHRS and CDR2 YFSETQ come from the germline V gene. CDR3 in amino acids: CASSLARGPTNYGYTF. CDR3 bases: TGCGCCAGCAGCTTGGCGCGGGGACCTACTAACTATGGCTACACCTTC.

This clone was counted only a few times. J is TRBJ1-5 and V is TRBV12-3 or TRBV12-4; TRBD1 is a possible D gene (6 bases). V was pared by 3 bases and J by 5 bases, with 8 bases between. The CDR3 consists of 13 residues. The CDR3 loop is CASSFNRDQPQHF. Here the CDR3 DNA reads TGTGCCAGCAGTTTTAACAGGGATCAGCCCCAGCATTTT.

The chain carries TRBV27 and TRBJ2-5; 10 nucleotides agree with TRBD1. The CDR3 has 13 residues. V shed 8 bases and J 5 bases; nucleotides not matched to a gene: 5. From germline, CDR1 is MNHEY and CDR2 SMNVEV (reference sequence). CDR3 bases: TGTGCCAGCCGGACAGGGGGAGGGGAGACCCAGTACTTC. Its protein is CASRTGGGETQYF.

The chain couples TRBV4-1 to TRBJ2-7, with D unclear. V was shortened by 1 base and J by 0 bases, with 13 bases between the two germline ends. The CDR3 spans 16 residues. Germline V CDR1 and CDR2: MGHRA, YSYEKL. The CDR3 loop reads CASSQGVAESSYEQYF. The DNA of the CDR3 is TGCGCCAGCAGCCAAGGGGTAGCCGAGAGCTCCTACGAGCAGTACTTC.

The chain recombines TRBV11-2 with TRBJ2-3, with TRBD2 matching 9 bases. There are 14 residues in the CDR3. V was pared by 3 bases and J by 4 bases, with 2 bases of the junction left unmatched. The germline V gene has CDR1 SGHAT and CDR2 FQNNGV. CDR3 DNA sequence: TGTGCCAGCAGCTTTAGCGGGAGCCCAGATACGCAGTATTTT. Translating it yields CASSFSGSPDTQYF.

CDR3 nucleotides: TGCGCCAGCAGCCAAGTCGCGGACAATGAGCAGTTCTTC. Protein: CASSQVADNEQFF. This sequence joins TRBV4-1 and TRBJ2-1, with no clear D. Germline CDR1 and CDR2: MGHRA and YSYEKL. The CDR3 sequence is 13 residues long. V was cut by 1 base and J by 5 bases, with 6 bases left in between.

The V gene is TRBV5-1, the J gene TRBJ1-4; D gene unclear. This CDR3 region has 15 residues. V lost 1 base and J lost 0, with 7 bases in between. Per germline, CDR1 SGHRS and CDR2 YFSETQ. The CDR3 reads CASSLMAATNEKLFF. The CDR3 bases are TGCGCCAGCAGCTTGATGGCAGCAACTAATGAAAAACTGTTTTTT.

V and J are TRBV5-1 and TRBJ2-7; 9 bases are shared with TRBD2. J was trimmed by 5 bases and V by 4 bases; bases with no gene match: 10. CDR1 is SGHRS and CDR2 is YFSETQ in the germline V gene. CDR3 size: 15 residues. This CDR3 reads CASSQLAGEVHEQYF. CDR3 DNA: TGCGCCAGCAGCCAGTTAGCGGGAGAGGTCCACGAGCAGTACTTC. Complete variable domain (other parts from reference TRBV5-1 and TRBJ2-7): KAGVTQTPRYLIKTRGQQVTLSCSPISGHRSVSWYQQTPGQGLQFLFEYFSETQRNKGNFPGRFSGRQFSNSRSEMNVSTLELGDSALYLCASSQLAGEVHEQYFGPGTRLTVT.

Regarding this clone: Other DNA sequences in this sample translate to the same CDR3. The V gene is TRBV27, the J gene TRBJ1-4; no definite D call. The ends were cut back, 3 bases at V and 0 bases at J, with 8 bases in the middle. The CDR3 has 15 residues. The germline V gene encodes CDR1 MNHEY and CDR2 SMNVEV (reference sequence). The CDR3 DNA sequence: TGTGCCAGCAGTTTCCATCGCGCAACTAATGAAAAACTGTTTTTT. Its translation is CASSFHRATNEKLFF.

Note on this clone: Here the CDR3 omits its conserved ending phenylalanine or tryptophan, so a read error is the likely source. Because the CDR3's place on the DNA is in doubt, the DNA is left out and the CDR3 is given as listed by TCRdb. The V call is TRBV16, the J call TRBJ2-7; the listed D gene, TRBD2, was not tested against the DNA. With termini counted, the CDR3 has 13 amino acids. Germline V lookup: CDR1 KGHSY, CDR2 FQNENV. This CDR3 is CASSQSSAGRSQI.

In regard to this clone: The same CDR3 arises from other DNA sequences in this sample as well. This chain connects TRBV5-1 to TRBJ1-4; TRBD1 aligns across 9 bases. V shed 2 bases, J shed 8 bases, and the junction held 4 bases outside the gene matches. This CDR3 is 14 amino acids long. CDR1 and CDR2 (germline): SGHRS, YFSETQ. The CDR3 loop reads CASSLQGAEEKLFF. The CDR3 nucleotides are TGCGCCAGCAGCTTACAGGGGGCTGAGGAAAAACTGTTTTTT.